The 18 T cell receptor beta chains in this list originate from one sample, sequenced in a study of human thymus T cells. Sequenced by immunoSEQ multiplex PCR; TCRdb stores in-frame clones only, minus some. The sample includes around 130,000 clones, about 93% of them seen just once. From resections taken during corrective heart surgery, the thymus tissue was obtained. Sequenced material: thymus tissue. These receptors originate from a boy in the first two years of life with a congenital heart defect but otherwise immunologically healthy.

The J gene is TRBJ1-1, the V gene TRBV11-2; maybe TRBD1 (6 bases). CDR3 size: 12 residues. Germline lookup yields CDR1 SGHAT and CDR2 FQNNGV. V gave up 5 bases and J gave up 5 bases, with 9 bases separating them. CDR3 sequence: CASSTGRTEAFF. CDR3 DNA: TGTGCCAGCAGCACAGGGCGGACTGAAGCTTTCTTT.

The chain carries TRBV10-3 and TRBJ2-5; TRBD1 matches 11 bases. With 3 bases clipped from V and 6 bases from J, the junction kept 9 bases outside the gene matches. The CDR3 sequence is 16 residues long. The V gene's germline CDR1 is ENHRY and CDR2 SYGVKD. The DNA for the CDR3 is TGTGCCATCAGTGAAAAGCGGACAGGGGGCGTGAAGACCCAGTACTTC. It is translated as CAISEKRTGGVKTQYF.

The V call is TRBV6-5, the J call TRBJ2-3; no definite D call. Trimming left V 0 bases short and J 2 bases short, with 9 bases between. Germline V CDR1 and CDR2: MNHEY, SVGAGI. This CDR3 region has 15 residues. The CDR3 here is CASSYSMGNTDTQYF. The CDR3 DNA reads TGTGCCAGCAGTTACTCGATGGGTAACACAGATACGCAGTATTTT.

This chain links TRBV19 with TRBJ2-7; 9 bases fit TRBD2. V lost 6 bases, J lost 3 bases, and 9 bases stayed unmatched. This CDR3 comprises 15 residues. Per germline, CDR1 LNHDA and CDR2 SQIVND (reference sequence). The CDR3 sequence is CASSPLSGGHYEQYF. DNA of the CDR3: TGTGCCAGTAGCCCCCTCAGCGGGGGGCACTACGAGCAGTACTTC.

V and J are TRBV11-2 and TRBJ2-7; no definite D call. This CDR3 is built from 11 residues. Trimming pared 3 bases from V and 7 bases from J, leaving 7 bases between. The germline V gene encodes CDR1 SGHAT and CDR2 FQNNGV. The CDR3 coding sequence is TGTGCCAGCAGCTTTTCCGGGGAGCAGTACTTC. It yields the protein CASSFSGEQYF.

The chain is built from TRBV6-5 and TRBJ2-2; 8 bases fit TRBD2. This CDR3 is 15 amino acids long. Germline CDR1 MNHEY, CDR2 SVGAGI. J was trimmed by 6 bases and V by 3 bases; bases with no gene match: 6. CDR3 amino acids: CASSYTGTSSGELFF. The DNA for the CDR3 is TGTGCCAGCAGTTATACCGGGACTAGTTCCGGGGAGCTGTTTTTT.

The chain has TRBV7-2 and TRBJ2-5, with 10 bases identical to TRBD2. With 5 bases clipped from V and 4 bases from J, the junction kept 13 bases outside the gene matches. This CDR3 has 17 amino acids. In germline, CDR1 is SGHTA, CDR2 FQGNSA. The CDR3 DNA is TGTGCCAGCAGCCCTGCTTGGCTAGCGGGGGAGTTAGAGACCCAGTACTTC. Translated: CASSPAWLAGELETQYF.

The CDR3 sequence is CASSLAPPRGANTEAFF. The CDR3 DNA reads TGTGCCAGCAGCTTGGCCCCTCCGAGGGGCGCGAACACTGAAGCTTTCTTT. The chain couples TRBV5-4 to TRBJ1-1; perhaps TRBD1 as D (5 bases). CDR1 is SGHNT, CDR2 YYREEE, per germline (reference sequence). Trimming stripped 0 bases from V and 1 base from J, with 16 bases between. CDR3 size: 17 residues.

This chain links TRBV14 with TRBJ1-1, with D possibly matching TRBD1 (5 bases). V lost 1 base and J lost 4, with 16 bases in between. The germline V gene encodes CDR1 SGHDN and CDR2 FVKESK. CDR3 size: 16 residues. The CDR3 DNA is TGTGCCAGCAGCCAAGGGGGGACGGGCGATGTCACTGAAGCTTTCTTT. Its translation: CASSQGGTGDVTEAFF. Looking up the rest from reference TRBV14 and TRBJ1-1 gives the full variable domain: EAGVTQFPSHSVIEKGQTVTLRCDPISGHDNLYWYRRVMGKEIKFLLHFVKESKQDESGMPNNRFLAERTGGTYSTLKVQPAELEDSGVYFCASSQGGTGDVTEAFFGQGTRLTVV.

V and J are TRBV5-6 and TRBJ2-4; tentatively, D is TRBD1 or TRBD2 (7 bases each). The V and J ends lost 4 bases and 0 bases respectively, with 20 bases between them. Germline assignment: CDR1 SGHDT and CDR2 YYEEEE. The CDR3 sequence is 18 residues long. CDR3 sequence reads: CASSPRGGSSPAKNIQYF. CDR3 DNA: TGTGCCAGCAGCCCCAGGGGGGGGTCCTCACCAGCCAAAAACATTCAGTACTTC.

This chain links TRBV11-2 with TRBJ1-6; 8 nucleotides match TRBD1. Germline assignment: CDR1 SGHAT and CDR2 FQNNGV. The CDR3 spans 19 residues. V dropped 4 bases and J dropped 0; count of bases not matched to a gene: 11. The CDR3 here is CASSYELDRESSYNSPLHF. As DNA, the CDR3 is TGTGCCAGCAGCTACGAGCTGGACAGGGAGAGCTCCTATAATTCACCCCTCCACTTT.

The chain employs TRBV2 and TRBJ2-2; TRBD2 matches at 7 bases. The CDR3 has 14 amino acids. CDR1 and CDR2 from the germline V gene are SNHLY and FYNNEI. The ends lost 7 bases at V and 7 bases at J; junction bases unmatched: 9. The CDR3 nucleotides read TGTGCCAGCAATCCAGCGGGGCTCGGCGGGGAGCTGTTTTTT. It yields the protein CASNPAGLGGELFF.

The chain uses TRBV14 and TRBJ1-4; 8 bases are a match to TRBD1. This CDR3 is built from 16 residues. Germline CDR1 SGHDN, CDR2 FVKESK. V lost 4 bases, J lost 4 bases, and 8 bases stayed unmatched. This chain's CDR3 is CASSRERTGHNEKLFF. For the CDR3, the DNA is TGTGCCAGCAGCCGCGAAAGGACAGGGCATAATGAAAAACTGTTTTTT.

This clone was seen a handful of times. This sequence joins TRBV7-2 and TRBJ1-1, with D hard to call. The V gene lost 1 base and the J gene lost 1 base, with 16 bases spanning the gap. From germline, CDR1 is SGHTA and CDR2 FQGNSA. This CDR3 contains 17 residues. The CDR3 DNA is TGTGCCAGCAGCTTAGTTCGGGTAGGGAAACCGAACACTGAAGCTTTCTTT. Protein sequence: CASSLVRVGKPNTEAFF.

The J gene is TRBJ1-2, the V gene TRBV4-1; 7 nucleotides agree with TRBD1. The CDR3 loop spans 18 amino acids. V gave up 2 bases and J gave up 4 bases; unmatched junction bases: 16. CDR1 and CDR2 from the germline V gene are MGHRA and YSYEKL. Here the CDR3 reads CASSQHRNTTGVGYGYTF. The CDR3 DNA reads TGCGCCAGCAGCCAACATCGCAATACAACAGGGGTGGGCTATGGCTACACCTTC.

The chain links TRBV11-2 to TRBJ1-1, with D perhaps matching TRBD1 (6 bases). Germline CDR1 reads SGHAT; CDR2 reads FQNNGV. The CDR3 runs to 15 residues. Trimming shortened V by 3 bases and J by 4 bases, and 15 bases separated the two germline ends. CDR3 amino acids: CASSLNRVYRTEAFF. The CDR3 DNA reads as TGTGCCAGCAGCTTGAACAGGGTTTATCGCACTGAAGCTTTCTTT.

The J gene is TRBJ2-7, the V gene TRBV15; TRBD1 or TRBD2 may be the D gene (5 bases each). The V end lost 4 bases, the J end lost 1 base, and 14 bases lay between the germline ends. There are 15 residues in the CDR3. Per germline, CDR1 LNHNV and CDR2 YYDKDF (reference sequence). The CDR3 nucleotides read TGTGCCACCAGCACGTCCACCGGGACGTCCTACGAGCAGTACTTC. Translating it yields CATSTSTGTSYEQYF.

The chain uses TRBV14 and TRBJ2-7; a weak D match, TRBD1 (6 bases). In germline, CDR1 is SGHDN, CDR2 FVKESK. Trimming cost V 1 base and J 3 bases, with 13 bases left between them. The CDR3 is 15 residues long. CDR3 bases: TGTGCCAGCAGCCAAGGGGATACAGGGAACTACGAGCAGTACTTC. Protein product: CASSQGDTGNYEQYF.